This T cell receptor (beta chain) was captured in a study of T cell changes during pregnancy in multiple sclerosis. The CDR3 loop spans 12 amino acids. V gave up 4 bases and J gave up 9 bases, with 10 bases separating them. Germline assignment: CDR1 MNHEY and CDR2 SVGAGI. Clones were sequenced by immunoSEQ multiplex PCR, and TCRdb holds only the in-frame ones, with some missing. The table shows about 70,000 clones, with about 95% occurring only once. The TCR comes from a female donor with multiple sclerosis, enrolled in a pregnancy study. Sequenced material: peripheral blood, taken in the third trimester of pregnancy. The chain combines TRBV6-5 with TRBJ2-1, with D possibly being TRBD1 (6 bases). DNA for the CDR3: TGTGCCAGCAGTTTACAGGGAACTGAGCAGTTCTTC. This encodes CASSLQGTEQFF.